Given below is one T cell receptor beta chain in context. As yet, its antigen is unknown. This specimen comes from a study of graft-versus-host responses after intestinal transplantation. The CDR3 is 13 residues long. The germline V and J ends were trimmed by 8 bases and 5 bases, with 13 bases remaining between them. CDR1 and CDR2 from the germline V gene are MNHEY and SVGAGI. Overall study findings and caveats: GvH clones surfaced in recipient marrow, some emerging earlier in ileum or blood.

Sequencing was performed with immunoSEQ multiplex PCR; in TCRdb, only in-frame clones are kept and a portion is missing. The repertoire has about 89,000 clones, about 94% of them found once; the top ten carry more than 0.15%. V and J are TRBV6-5 and TRBJ1-5; D is possibly TRBD1 (6 bases). Sequenced material: unstimulated CD4+ T cells sorted from spleen or lymph node cells, taken before transplant. The clonotype comes from a human donor who was the organ donor for an intestinal transplant. CDR3 residues: CASADRQHQPQHF. CDR3 sequence (DNA): TGTGCCAGCGCGGACAGACAACATCAGCCCCAGCATTTT.